This is a list of T cell receptor beta chains from one sample in a study of cytomegalovirus exposure and HLA in healthy donors. Produced via immunoSEQ multiplex PCR; TCRdb's table is partial and in-frame only. Of about 140,000 clones in the sample, more than 75% were seen once. The sample taken for sequencing was PBMCs. The receptors were gathered from a man aged 50-59 years in good health and CMV-seronegative. Both conserved end residues are part of each CDR3. Expanded clones are given a class, and other clones once, few, many or no size at all.

TRBV5-1	TRBJ1-2	-	CASSLDGGSYGYTF
TRBV19	TRBJ1-1	-	CASNSGQHNTEAFF
TRBV5-4	TRBJ2-5	-	CASSNPGSQGETQYF
TRBV5-1	TRBJ2-3	-	CASRPTGGSSTDTQYF
TRBV5-5	TRBJ2-5	-	CASSLGLAFLETQYF
TRBV27	TRBJ2-5	few	CASSSLGGTPGGAQYF
TRBV5-1	TRBJ1-1	-	CASSVTPNTEAFF
TRBV5-1	TRBJ2-5	-	CASSLVGGGYQETQYF
TRBV6-1	TRBJ1-1	-	CASSDQGTDTEAFF
TRBV5-6	TRBJ2-2	-	CASSLAPAGNTGELFF
TRBV4-1	TRBJ2-1	-	CASSQAVTYNEQFF
TRBV6-6	TRBJ2-7	-	CASSYATPTYEQYF
TRBV6-4	TRBJ2-2	-	CASSDSDTGELFF
TRBV30	TRBJ1-6	-	CAWIKQGANSPLHF
TRBV7-3	TRBJ1-1	-	CASSLTAGATEAFF
TRBV5-1	TRBJ1-1	-	CASSQDTEAFF
TRBV15	TRBJ2-5	-	CATSSLKTQYF
TRBV27	TRBJ1-6	-	CASSLGRGIYNSPLHF
TRBV7-3	TRBJ1-2	-	CASSEGQGGYTF
TRBV2	TRBJ1-5	-	CASSGQKSNQPQHF
TRBV21-1	TRBJ1-4	-	CASSKIKATAELNWDEKLFF
TRBV29-1	TRBJ1-2	-	CSVPGTGDYGYTF
TRBV27	TRBJ2-7	-	CASTPLALLSYEQYF